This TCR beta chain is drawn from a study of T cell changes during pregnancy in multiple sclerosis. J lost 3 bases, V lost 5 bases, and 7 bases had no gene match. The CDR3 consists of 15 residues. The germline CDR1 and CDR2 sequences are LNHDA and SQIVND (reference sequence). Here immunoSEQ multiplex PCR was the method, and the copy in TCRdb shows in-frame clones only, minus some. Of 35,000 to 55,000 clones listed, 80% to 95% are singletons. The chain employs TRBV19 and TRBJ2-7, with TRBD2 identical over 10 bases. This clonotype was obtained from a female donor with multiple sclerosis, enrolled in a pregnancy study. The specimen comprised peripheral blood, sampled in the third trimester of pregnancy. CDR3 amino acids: CASSPSGRGRYEQYF. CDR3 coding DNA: TGTGCCAGTAGTCCTAGCGGGAGAGGTCGCTACGAGCAGTACTTC.